This T cell receptor beta chain derives from a study of blood T cell repertoires in COVID-19. Study summary: Donors in the United States, Italy and Spain gave samples during acute or convalescent COVID-19.

The CDR3 has 17 residues. Germline CDR1 and CDR2: MNHEY and SMNVEV (reference sequence). Trimming took 5 bases from V and 6 from J; bases not matched to a gene: 10. The table came from immunoSEQ multiplex PCR; TCRdb's copy has only in-frame clones and leaves some out. The sample records 65,000 to 70,000 clones, approximately 87% being singletons. The V call is TRBV27, the J call TRBJ1-6; 10 bases fit TRBD1. This sequence originates from a man over 45 with active COVID-19. Input material: peripheral blood. The CDR3 region is CASSTRGQGPGNSPLHF. CDR3 bases: TGTGCCAGCAGTACCCGGGGACAGGGGCCGGGTAATTCACCCCTCCACTTT.